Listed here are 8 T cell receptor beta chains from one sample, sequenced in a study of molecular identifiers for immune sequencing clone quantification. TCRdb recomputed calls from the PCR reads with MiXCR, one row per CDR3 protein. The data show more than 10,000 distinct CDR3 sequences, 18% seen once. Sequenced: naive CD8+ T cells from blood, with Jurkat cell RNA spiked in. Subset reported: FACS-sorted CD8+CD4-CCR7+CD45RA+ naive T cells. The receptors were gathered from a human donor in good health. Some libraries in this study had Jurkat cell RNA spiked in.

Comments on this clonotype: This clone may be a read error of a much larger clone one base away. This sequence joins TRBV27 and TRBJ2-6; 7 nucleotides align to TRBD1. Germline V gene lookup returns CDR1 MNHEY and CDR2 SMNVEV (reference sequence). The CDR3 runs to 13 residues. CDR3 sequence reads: CAGRGTGANVLTF. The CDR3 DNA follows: TGTGCCGGCAGGGGGACTGGGGCCAACGTCCTGACTTTC.

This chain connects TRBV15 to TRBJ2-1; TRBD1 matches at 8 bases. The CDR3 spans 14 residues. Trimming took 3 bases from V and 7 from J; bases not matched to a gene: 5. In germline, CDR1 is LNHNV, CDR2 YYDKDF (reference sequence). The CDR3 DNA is TGTGCCACCAGCAGTGACAGGGGATCGAATGAGCAGTTCTTC. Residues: CATSSDRGSNEQFF. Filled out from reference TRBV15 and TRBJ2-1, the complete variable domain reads DAMVIQNPRYQVTQFGKPVTLSCSQTLNHNVMYWYQQKSSQAPKLLFHYYDKDFNNEADTPDNFQSRRPNTSFCFLDIRSPGLGDTAMYLCATSSDRGSNEQFFGPGTRLTVL.

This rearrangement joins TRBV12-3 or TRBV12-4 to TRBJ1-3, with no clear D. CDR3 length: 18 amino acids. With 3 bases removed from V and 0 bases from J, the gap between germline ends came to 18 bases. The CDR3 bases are TGTGCCAGCAGTTTTCAGGCCCCTTGGCTATCCTCTGGAAACACCATATATTTT. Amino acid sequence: CASSFQAPWLSSGNTIYF.

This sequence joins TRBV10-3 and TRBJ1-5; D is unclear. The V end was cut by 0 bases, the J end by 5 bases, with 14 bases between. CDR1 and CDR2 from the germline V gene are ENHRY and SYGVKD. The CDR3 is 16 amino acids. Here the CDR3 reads CAISESDRKGDQPQHF. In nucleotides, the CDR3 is TGTGCCATCAGTGAGTCTGACCGAAAGGGCGATCAGCCCCAGCATTTT.

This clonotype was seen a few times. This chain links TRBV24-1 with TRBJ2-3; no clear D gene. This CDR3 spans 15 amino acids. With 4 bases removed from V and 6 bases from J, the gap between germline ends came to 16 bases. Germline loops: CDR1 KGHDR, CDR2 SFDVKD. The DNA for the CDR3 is TGTGCCACCAGTGAACCGGATGGTTTTACGGATACGCAGTATTTT. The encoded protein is CATSEPDGFTDTQYF.

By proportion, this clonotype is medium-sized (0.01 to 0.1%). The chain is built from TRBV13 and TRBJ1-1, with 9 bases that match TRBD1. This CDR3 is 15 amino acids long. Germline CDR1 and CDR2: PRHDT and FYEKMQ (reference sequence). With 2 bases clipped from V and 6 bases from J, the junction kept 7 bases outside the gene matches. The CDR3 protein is CASSLFRTGAAEAFF. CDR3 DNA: TGTGCCAGCAGCTTATTCCGGACAGGGGCTGCTGAAGCTTTCTTT.

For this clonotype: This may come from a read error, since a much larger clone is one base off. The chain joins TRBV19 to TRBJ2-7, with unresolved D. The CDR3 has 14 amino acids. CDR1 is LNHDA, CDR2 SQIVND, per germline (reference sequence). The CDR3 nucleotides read TGTACCAGTAGTATTAGTGCGGAGTCCTACGAGCAGTACTTC. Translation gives CTSSISAESYEQYF.

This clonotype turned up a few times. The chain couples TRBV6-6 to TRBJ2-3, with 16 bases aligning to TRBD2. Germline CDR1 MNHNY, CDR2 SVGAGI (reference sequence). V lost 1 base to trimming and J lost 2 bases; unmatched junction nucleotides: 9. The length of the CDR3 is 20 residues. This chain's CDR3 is CASSYLYKGLAGGVTDTQYF. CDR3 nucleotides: TGTGCCAGCAGTTACTTATACAAGGGACTAGCGGGAGGGGTCACAGATACGCAGTATTTT.